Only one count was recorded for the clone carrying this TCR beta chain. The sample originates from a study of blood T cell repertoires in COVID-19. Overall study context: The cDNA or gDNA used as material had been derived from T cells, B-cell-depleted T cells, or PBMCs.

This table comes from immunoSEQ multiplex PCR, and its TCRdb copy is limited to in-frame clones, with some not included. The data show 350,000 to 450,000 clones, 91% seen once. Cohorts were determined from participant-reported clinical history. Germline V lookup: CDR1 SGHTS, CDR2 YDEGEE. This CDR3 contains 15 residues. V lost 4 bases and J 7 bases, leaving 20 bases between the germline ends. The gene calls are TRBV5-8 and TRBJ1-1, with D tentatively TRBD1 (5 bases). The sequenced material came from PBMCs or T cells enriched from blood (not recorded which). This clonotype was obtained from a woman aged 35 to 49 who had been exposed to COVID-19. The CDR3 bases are TGTGCCAGCAGCAGGACACCTAGTCCCCTCAGTGAAGCTTTCTTT. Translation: CASSRTPSPLSEAFF.